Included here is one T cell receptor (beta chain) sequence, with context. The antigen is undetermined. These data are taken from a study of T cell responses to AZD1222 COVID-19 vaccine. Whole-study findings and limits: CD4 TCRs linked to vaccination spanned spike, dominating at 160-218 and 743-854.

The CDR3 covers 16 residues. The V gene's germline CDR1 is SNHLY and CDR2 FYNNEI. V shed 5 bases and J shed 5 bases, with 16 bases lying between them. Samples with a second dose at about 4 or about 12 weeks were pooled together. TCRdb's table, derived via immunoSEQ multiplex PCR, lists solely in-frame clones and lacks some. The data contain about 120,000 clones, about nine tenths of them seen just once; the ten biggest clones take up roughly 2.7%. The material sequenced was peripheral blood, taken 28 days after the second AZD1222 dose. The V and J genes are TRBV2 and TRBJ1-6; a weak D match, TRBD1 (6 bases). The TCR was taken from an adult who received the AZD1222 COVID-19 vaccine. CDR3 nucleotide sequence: TGTGCCAGCAGTCCCGGGCAGGGGAGCGATAATTCACCCCTCCACTTT. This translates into CASSPGQGSDNSPLHF. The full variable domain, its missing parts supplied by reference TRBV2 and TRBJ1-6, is EPEVTQTPSHQVTQMGQEVILRCVPISNHLYFYWYRQILGQKVEFLVSFYNNEISEKSEIFDDQFSVERPDGSNFTLKIRSTKLEDSAMYFCASSPGQGSDNSPLHFGNGTRLTVT.